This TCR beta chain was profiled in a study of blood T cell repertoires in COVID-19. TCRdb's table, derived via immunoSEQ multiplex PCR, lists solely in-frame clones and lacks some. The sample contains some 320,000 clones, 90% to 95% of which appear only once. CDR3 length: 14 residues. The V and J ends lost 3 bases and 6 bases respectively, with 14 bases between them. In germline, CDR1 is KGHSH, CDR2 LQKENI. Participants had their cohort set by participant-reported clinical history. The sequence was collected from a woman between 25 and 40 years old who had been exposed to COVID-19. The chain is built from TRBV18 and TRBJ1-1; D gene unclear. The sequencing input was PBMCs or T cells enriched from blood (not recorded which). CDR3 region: CASSPSGGLAEAFF. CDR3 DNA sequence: TGTGCCAGCTCACCGTCTGGAGGGCTGGCTGAAGCTTTCTTT.